This T cell receptor (beta chain) was captured by sequencing in a study of blood T cell repertoires in COVID-19. The wider study: Collection of acute and convalescent COVID-19 samples took place in the United States, Italy and Spain.

Authors' processing steps: Estimates of nucleated cell counts were drawn from the amplification of reference gene primers. Only in-frame clones appear in the TCRdb table, and some are missing; sequencing was by immunoSEQ multiplex PCR. V and J calls and clone size come straight from that table; D and trimming were deduced from the DNA. Of 500,000 to 600,000 clones listed, less than 90% were seen once; the top ten hold under 8.5%. This clone was seen more than once but under ten times. V shed 0 bases, J shed 5 bases, and the junction held 7 bases outside the gene matches. Germline assignment: CDR1 LGHNA and CDR2 YNFKEQ. CDR3 length equals 16 residues.

The sample was peripheral blood. The TCR sequence derives from a woman between 50 and 59 years old with COVID-19, enrolled during active disease. The genes are TRBV4-2 and TRBJ2-3; 8 bases are shared with TRBD2. The CDR3 DNA follows: TGTGCCAGCAGCCAAGAATCCAGCGGGGGAGTAGATACGCAGTATTTT. Protein: CASSQESSGGVDTQYF.